This T cell receptor beta chain derives from a study of T-cell reconstitution after alpha-beta-depleted transplantation in children. Whole-study findings and limits: T-cell counts and diversity were attributed mostly to newly produced T cells one year after transplant.

The TCRbeta library incorporated unique molecular identifiers. TCRdb reanalysed the PCR reads using MiXCR and keeps one entry per CDR3 protein. The sample contains tens of thousands of distinct CDR3 sequences, around a sixth of which appear only once. Remarks on this clonotype: Its antigen is unknown.

Germline lookup yields CDR1 MNHEY and CDR2 SVGAGI. This CDR3 is 12 amino acids long. V was shortened by 6 bases and J by 4 bases, with 10 bases between the two germline ends. Source: PBMCs, mostly from graft donor cells, taken 180 days after TCRalphabeta/CD19-depleted stem cell transplant. The receptor comes from a male patient under 10 years old who had a stem cell transplant for acute lymphoblastic leukemia, so the T cells may come from the graft donor. V and J are TRBV6-5 and TRBJ2-7; D unclear. The CDR3 sequence: CASRSLAYEQYF. CDR3 nucleotide sequence: TGTGCCAGCAGGTCCCTCGCTTACGAGCAGTACTTC.